The 24 T cell receptor beta chains below come from one sample, sequenced in a study of OX40 agonist ivuxolimab in advanced cancers. Sequenced by immunoSEQ multiplex PCR; TCRdb stores in-frame clones only, minus some. Counted here are about 84,000 clones, around four fifths occurring once; the ten biggest clones make up under 3.5%. Sequences were derived from CD4+ or CD8+ T cells sorted from blood, sampled in a trial of the OX40 agonist ivuxolimab. The source of these receptors is an adult with an advanced solid tumor such as melanoma, head and neck, liver or kidney cancer.

The V gene is TRBV6-5, the J gene TRBJ1-6, with D maybe TRBD1 (5 bases). CDR1 MNHEY and CDR2 SVGAGI come from the germline V gene. V was shortened by 2 bases and J by 5 bases, with 13 bases between the two germline ends. The CDR3 has 16 amino acids. Here the CDR3 reads CASSYPQGLNNSPLHF. CDR3 in DNA: TGTGCCAGCAGTTACCCCCAGGGACTGAATAATTCACCCCTCCACTTT.

The CDR3 region is CASSTAGTASSGANVLTF. CDR3 sequence (DNA): TGTGCCAGCAGCACAGCCGGGACAGCTAGCTCTGGGGCCAACGTCCTGACTTTC. This chain joins TRBV7-3 and TRBJ2-6; TRBD1 aligns across 7 bases. J gave up 0 bases and V 5 bases, and 10 bases lay outside the gene matches. Germline values: CDR1 SGHTA, CDR2 FQGTGA. This CDR3 is built from 18 residues. Drawing the rest from reference TRBV7-3 and TRBJ2-6, the complete variable domain is GAGVSQTPSNKVTEKGKYVELRCDPISGHTALYWYRQSLGQGPEFLIYFQGTGAADDSGLPNDRFFAVRPEGSVSTLKIQRTERGDSAVYLCASSTAGTASSGANVLTFGAGSRLTVL.

The rearrangement joins TRBV29-1 to TRBJ1-2; D unresolved. Trimming removed 0 bases at V and 5 bases at J, with 4 bases between. The germline V gene encodes CDR1 SQVTM and CDR2 ANQGSEA. The CDR3 sequence is 11 residues long. The CDR3 here is CSVEDRYGYTF. The CDR3 DNA reads TGCAGCGTTGAAGACAGGTATGGCTACACCTTC.

The V and J genes are TRBV7-9 and TRBJ1-1; D is unresolved. The V end lost 6 bases, the J end lost 5 bases, and 16 bases lay between the germline ends. The CDR3 length is 14 residues. Looked up from germline, CDR1 is SEHNR and CDR2 is FQNEAQ (reference sequence). The CDR3 sequence: CASRSPGRGTEAFF. For the CDR3, the DNA is TGTGCCAGCAGAAGCCCTGGGCGGGGAACTGAAGCTTTCTTT. Looking up the rest from reference TRBV7-9 and TRBJ1-1 gives the full variable domain: DTGVSQNPRHKITKRGQNVTFRCDPISEHNRLYWYRQTLGQGPEFLTYFQNEAQLEKSRLLSDRFSAERPKGSFSTLEIQRTEQGDSAMYLCASRSPGRGTEAFFGQGTRLTVV.

The chain recombines TRBV7-2 with TRBJ1-6; D remains ambiguous. Trimming cost V 3 bases and J 3 bases, with 6 bases left between them. The germline CDR1 and CDR2 sequences are SGHTA and FQGNSA. There are 14 residues in the CDR3. CDR3 DNA: TGTGCCAGCAGCTTTGGCAGCTATAATTCACCCCTCCACTTT. Translated, it gives CASSFGSYNSPLHF.

The V call is TRBV18, the J call TRBJ1-1; no firm D call. The CDR3 totals 17 residues. CDR1 is KGHSH and CDR2 is LQKENI in the germline V gene. V was pared by 5 bases and J by 2 bases, with 21 bases between. The CDR3 sequence is CASSIGSDLTKNTEAFF. Written as DNA, the CDR3 is TGTGCCAGCTCAATCGGAAGCGATTTGACAAAAAACACTGAAGCTTTCTTT. Filled out from reference TRBV18 and TRBJ1-1, the complete variable domain reads NAGVMQNPRHLVRRRGQEARLRCSPMKGHSHVYWYRQLPEEGLKFMVYLQKENIIDESGMPKERFSAEFPKEGPSILRIQQVVRGDSAAYFCASSIGSDLTKNTEAFFGQGTRLTVV.

This clone appeared once. The chain carries TRBV7-9 and TRBJ2-5; D not certain. The DNA matches TRBJ2-7 better at its end, which makes the J call doubtful. Germline CDR1 is SEHNR and CDR2 is FQNEAQ (reference sequence). There are 15 residues in the CDR3. The CDR3 protein is CASSSAVGFLDEQYF. The CDR3 coding sequence is TGTGCCAGCAGCTCCGCGGTCGGCTTCTTGGACGAGCAGTACTTC.

The rearrangement links TRBV5-5 to TRBJ2-3; the D is unclear. The CDR3 contains 16 residues. Trimming took off 3 bases at V and 2 bases at J, with 16 bases between the two ends. The V gene's germline CDR1 is SGHKS and CDR2 YYEKEE (reference sequence). CDR3 bases: TGTGCCAGCAGCTCTGGGTCGGCAGGCTACACAGATACGCAGTATTTT. It specifies CASSSGSAGYTDTQYF.

J is TRBJ2-3 and V is TRBV4-2, with 10 bases that match TRBD2. The CDR3 has 18 residues. V was pared by 7 bases and J by 1 base, with 14 bases of the junction left unmatched. Germline CDR1 and CDR2: LGHNA and YNFKEQ. The CDR3 sequence: CASNSRSGGGRRTDTQYF. The CDR3 region has the DNA TGTGCCAGCAACTCTCGGAGCGGGGGGGGCCGGCGCACAGATACGCAGTATTTT.

CDR3 sequence (DNA): TGTGCCAGCAGGGGCGGGACAGGGGGTGGACGGGGCTACGAGCAGTACTTC. This translates into CASRGGTGGGRGYEQYF. The chain has TRBV25-1 and TRBJ2-7, with 11 bases lining up with TRBD1. Looked up from germline, CDR1 is MGHDK and CDR2 is SYGVNS. The CDR3 is 17 residues long. V shed 6 bases and J 3 bases; nucleotides not matched to a gene: 13.

This chain uses TRBV6-1 with TRBJ2-7; D gene uncertain. Germline V CDR1 and CDR2: MNHNS, SASEGT. Deletions cut 5 bases from V and 5 bases from J, with 22 bases between. This CDR3 comprises 16 residues. CDR3 in DNA: TGTGCCAGCAGTAAAGGCATGGCAGTAGGTGAAAACGAGCAGTACGTC. Translating gives CASSKGMAVGENEQYV.

This chain's CDR3 is CASSLELVGGAFF. CDR3 nucleotide sequence: TGTGCCAGCAGCTTGGAGTTGGTGGGAGGAGCTTTCTTT. The V gene is TRBV5-4, the J gene TRBJ1-1, with D uncertain. Trimming left V 0 bases short and J 10 bases short, with 13 bases between. The CDR3 spans 13 residues. Germline V lookup: CDR1 SGHNT, CDR2 YYREEE (reference sequence).

This CDR3 reads CASSRTGLTDTQYF. The CDR3 bases are TGTGCCAGCAGCCGGACAGGGCTCACAGATACGCAGTATTTT. The chain couples TRBV7-2 to TRBJ2-3; 8 bases map to TRBD1. Germline assignment: CDR1 SGHTA and CDR2 FQGNSA. The ends lost 5 bases at V and 2 bases at J; junction bases unmatched: 3. This CDR3 region has 14 residues.

The chain joins TRBV18 to TRBJ1-2, with D possibly matching TRBD1 (6 bases). With 6 bases removed from V and 4 bases from J, the gap between germline ends came to 12 bases. The length of the CDR3 is 13 residues. Germline lookup yields CDR1 KGHSH and CDR2 LQKENI. The CDR3 loop is CASSTGQTYGYTF. CDR3 in DNA: TGTGCCAGCTCTACAGGACAGACCTATGGCTACACCTTC. Looking up the rest from reference TRBV18 and TRBJ1-2 gives the full variable domain: NAGVMQNPRHLVRRRGQEARLRCSPMKGHSHVYWYRQLPEEGLKFMVYLQKENIIDESGMPKERFSAEFPKEGPSILRIQQVVRGDSAAYFCASSTGQTYGYTFGSGTRLTVV.

This sequence joins TRBV2 and TRBJ2-7; the D gene is possibly TRBD2 (6 bases). V shed 5 bases and J shed 3 bases, with 8 bases lying between them. CDR1 is SNHLY, CDR2 FYNNEI, per germline. This CDR3 is built from 12 residues. CDR3 loop: CASSMGGYEQYV. CDR3 nucleotides: TGTGCCAGCAGTATGGGGGGCTACGAGCAGTACGTC.

This rearrangement joins TRBV16 to TRBJ1-5; TRBD1 matches 7 bases. Germline CDR1 is KGHSY and CDR2 is FQNENV. The CDR3 contains 14 residues. Germline trimming cut 4 bases from V and 7 bases from J; bases unmatched to any gene: 7. The CDR3 sequence: CASSPQGGRQPQHF. CDR3 sequence (DNA): TGTGCCAGCAGCCCTCAGGGGGGAAGGCAGCCCCAGCATTTT.

The chain is built from TRBV19 and TRBJ1-1; 9 nucleotides line up with TRBD1. V gave up 0 bases and J gave up 4 bases; unmatched junction bases: 12. Looked up from germline, CDR1 is LNHDA and CDR2 is SQIVND (reference sequence). There are 18 residues in the CDR3. The CDR3: CASSIDLGTGKSGTEAFF. The CDR3 DNA reads as TGTGCCAGTAGTATAGATCTCGGGACAGGGAAGAGTGGCACTGAAGCTTTCTTT.

The CDR3 sequence is CASSLDRGAEQYF. The CDR3 DNA reads TGTGCCAGCAGTCTTGATAGGGGCGCCGAGCAGTACTTC. The V and J genes are TRBV6-5 and TRBJ2-7; tentative D call: TRBD1 (5 bases). The V gene's germline CDR1 is MNHEY and CDR2 SVGAGI. The CDR3 is made up of 13 amino acids. V lost 5 bases and J 6 bases, leaving 14 bases between the germline ends.

This chain connects TRBV6-5 to TRBJ2-6; D tentatively reads TRBD1 or TRBD2 (5 bases each). The germline V gene encodes CDR1 MNHEY and CDR2 SVGAGI. Between the trimmed V and J ends, which lost 2 bases and 4 bases, there was a span of 9 bases. CDR3 length: 15 amino acids. CDR3: CASSYEGPGANVLTF. As DNA, the CDR3 is TGTGCCAGCAGTTACGAGGGGCCAGGGGCCAACGTCCTGACTTTC.

The CDR3 sequence is CASSESRQGFKEKLFF. The CDR3 nucleotides are TGTGCCAGCAGCGAGTCGAGACAGGGGTTTAAAGAAAAACTGTTTTTT. The chain is built from TRBV4-2 and TRBJ1-4, with 8 bases matching TRBD1. V dropped 5 bases and J dropped 8; count of bases not matched to a gene: 13. Per germline, CDR1 LGHNA and CDR2 YNFKEQ. The CDR3 is 16 amino acids.

The rearrangement links TRBV4-1 to TRBJ1-2; D gene uncertain. The CDR3 consists of 13 residues. The V gene's germline CDR1 is MGHRA and CDR2 YSYEKL. V lost 9 bases, J lost 1 base, and 12 bases lay in between. CDR3 in amino acids: CASGPSHNYGYTF. The CDR3 DNA reads as TGCGCCAGTGGCCCTTCACATAACTATGGCTACACCTTC.

V and J are TRBV5-4 and TRBJ2-2; D is unclear. Germline values: CDR1 SGHNT, CDR2 YYREEE (reference sequence). This CDR3 is 17 amino acids long. V was pared by 0 bases and J by 1 base, with 13 bases between. The CDR3 nucleotides read TGTGCCAGCAGCTTGGCCGGCGCAGCCATGAACACCGGGGAGCTGTTTTTT. Its protein is CASSLAGAAMNTGELFF.

The chain is built from TRBV5-5 and TRBJ2-7, with a tentative D call TRBD2 (5 bases). Germline-derived CDR1 and CDR2 are SGHKS and YYEKEE (reference sequence). The CDR3 runs to 14 residues. The ends were cut back, 2 bases at V and 2 bases at J, with 11 bases in the middle. The CDR3 protein is CASSFRGGPYEQYF. CDR3 DNA sequence: TGTGCCAGCAGCTTTCGTGGCGGGCCCTACGAGCAGTACTTC.

This sequence joins TRBV7-2 and TRBJ2-2; possibly TRBD2 for D (6 bases). V was cut by 4 bases and J by 6 bases, with 9 bases left in between. The CDR3 sequence is 13 residues long. Germline V gene data show CDR1 as SGHTA and CDR2 as FQGNSA. CDR3 bases: TGTGCCAGCAGCTCCCCGGGGGCCGGGGAGCTGTTTTTT. This sequence encodes CASSSPGAGELFF. The variable domain in full, with the rest retrieved from reference TRBV7-2 and TRBJ2-2, is GAGVSQSPSNKVTEKGKDVELRCDPISGHTALYWYRQSLGQGLEFLIYFQGNSAPDKSGLPSDRFSAERTGGSVSTLTIQRTQQEDSAVYLCASSSPGAGELFFGEGSRLTVL.